The entry below describes one T cell receptor beta chain. This clone was detected once. The antigen it binds to is not known. Per-base qualities were not stored, and no clone one base away is much larger. Other DNA variants within this sample encode the same CDR3. Genomic DNA was extracted from sorted cells with the QIAGEN DNeasy Blood and Tissue Kit for TCRbeta CDR3 sequencing. High-throughput TCRbeta CDR3 sequencing, including PCR amplification with bias correction and internal controls, was performed commercially through immunoSEQ. Concerning the study's data processing: Unique productive TCRbeta sequences were defined by CDR3 nucleotide sequence where primers matched, otherwise by CDR3 amino acid sequence with Vbeta and Jbeta genes. As a correction for sorting error, sequences shared between sorted populations at a frequency ratio of 2:1 or less were discarded, and the remaining shared sequences were assigned to the higher population. A sequence counted as donor-reactive if, in CFSE-low cells, the sequence had a frequency of at least 0.01% and was expanded at least 5-fold compared with unstimulated cells. Repertoire divergence was quantified by Jensen-Shannon divergence calculated from the top 100 TCRbeta sequences ranked by frequency. For any sample with multiple sequencing runs, sorting error was corrected in each run separately before the runs were pooled. TCRdb limited this immuneACCESS table to in-frame rearrangements with V and J called. A share of clones is missing; checked studies link under half to unresolved V genes, and the rest is unexplained. That table is the source of V, J and clone size, and D and trimming were worked out from the DNA. In all, the sample holds 240,000 or so clones, and roughly 80% of those were seen once. The top ten clonotypes cover roughly 0.67% of the sample.

V has 0 bases trimmed and J has 4 bases trimmed; junction bases matching no gene number 1. Taken from the germline V gene (reference sequence), the CDR1 and CDR2 loops are GTSNPN and SVGIG. The CDR3 goes from the cysteine to the phenylalanine over 14 residues. Only the CDR3 DNA is retained, 42 bases long and in frame from the first base. The sample originates from a study of Tregs in tolerant kidney transplant recipients (dated by TCRdb to between 2017 and 2020). About the study as a whole: The study applied TCRbeta sequencing to find donor-specific regulatory T cells before combined kidney and bone marrow transplantation and then followed those same cells after transplant. In a few healthy controls, several methods of expanding Tregs specific for an allogeneic donor were compared by TCRbeta repertoire sequencing.

Unstimulated Tregs (CD4+CD25+CD127-), CD4+ non-Tregs (CD4+CD25-), CD4 and CD8 cells were FACS-sorted from thawed PBMCs. Blood from healthy controls was obtained either as purchased buffy coats or from healthy volunteers. Healthy control blood was processed to PBMCs by Ficoll density gradient and cryopreserved, and patient PBMCs were collected before and after transplant. Results the study describes overall, beyond this receptor: Expanding Tregs with activated donor B cells appeared to identify the most biologically relevant and donor-specific TCRbeta repertoire. Biological reproducibility was not directly addressed, though technical replication error appeared minimal. Because the study included only a small number of patients, the results must be confirmed in larger populations and under other immunosuppression protocols.

The chain links TRBV30 with TRBJ1-5; 9 bases in the junction line up with TRBD1. Sequencing input: CD4+ T cells from blood. This receptor was identified in a human donor in good health. The nucleotides are TGTGCCTGGAGTGTAGGGACAGGGAATCAGCCCCAGCATTTT. Its translation reads: CAWSVGTGNQPQHF.